These T cell receptor beta chains were read from a single sample in a study of cytomegalovirus exposure and HLA in healthy donors. Using immunoSEQ multiplex PCR, the repertoire was profiled, and TCRdb retains in-frame clones only, with some absent. Its clone listing holds about 210,000 clones. Sequencing was done on a sample of PBMCs. These receptors were taken from a woman under 40 in good health and CMV-seropositive. The CDR3 runs from the conserved cysteine through the conserved F or W. The order of the fields is V gene, J gene, CDR3 protein.

TRBV7-2	TRBJ2-4	CASSGQGGENIQYF
TRBV10-3	TRBJ2-4	CAIGGGDIQYF
TRBV7-9	TRBJ1-4	CASSLGTGQPSEKLFF
TRBV7-8	TRBJ1-1	CASSPRGNTEAFF
TRBV6-1	TRBJ1-2	CASSEGGFNYGYTF
TRBV7-9	TRBJ2-7	CASRAASYEQYF
TRBV11-2	TRBJ2-1	CASSPPSGTSATNEQFF
TRBV5-4	TRBJ2-1	CASSSDGGGTNEQFF
TRBV30	TRBJ2-3	CAWSVGRKTQYF
TRBV4-3	TRBJ2-7	CASSPWGEAADYEQYF
TRBV4-1	TRBJ2-5	CASSLTGGETQYF
TRBV7-2	TRBJ2-5	CASSPGLAGVWGKETQYF
TRBV11-2	TRBJ2-2	CASSPPEATGELFF
TRBV28	TRBJ2-7	CASQGTGGYEQYF
TRBV5-6	TRBJ2-5	CASSLGPDREETQYF
TRBV6-1	TRBJ1-5	CASSEGQGLQPQHF
TRBV5-5	TRBJ1-1	CASSLAWDMNTEAFF
TRBV9	TRBJ1-2	CASRGTPNYGYTF
TRBV11-2	TRBJ2-2	CASSPLSQGSGSGELFF
TRBV28	TRBJ2-1	CASRAGGVSNEQFF
TRBV30	TRBJ2-3	CAWRGQGGKDTQYF
TRBV10-2	TRBJ2-5	CASRVTGAETQYF
TRBV7-2	TRBJ2-3	CASSLRPKGTGLSADTQYF
TRBV25-1	TRBJ2-1	CASSEPGLAGTNEQFF
TRBV10-3	TRBJ1-2	CAISDFGQGHGYTF
TRBV6-1	TRBJ2-4	CASSEVPASGKNIQYF